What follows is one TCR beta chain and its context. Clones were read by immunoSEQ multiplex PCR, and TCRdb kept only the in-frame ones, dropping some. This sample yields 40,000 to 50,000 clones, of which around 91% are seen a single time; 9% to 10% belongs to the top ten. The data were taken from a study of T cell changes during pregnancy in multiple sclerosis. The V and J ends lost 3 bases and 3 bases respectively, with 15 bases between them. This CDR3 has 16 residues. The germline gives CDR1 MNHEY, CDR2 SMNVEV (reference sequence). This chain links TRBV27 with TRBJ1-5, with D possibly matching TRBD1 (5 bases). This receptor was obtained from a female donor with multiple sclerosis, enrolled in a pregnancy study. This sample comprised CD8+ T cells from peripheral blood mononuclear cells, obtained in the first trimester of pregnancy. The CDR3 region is CASSFVIGGINQPQHF. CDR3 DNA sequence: TGTGCCAGCAGTTTCGTGATCGGGGGGATCAATCAGCCCCAGCATTTT.